The 18 T cell receptor beta chains given below trace back to one sample, sequenced in a study of blood T cells in healthy people across ages. A second PCR of 7 to 11 cycles used a sample-barcoded 5' primer and a J-beta primer mix. Via MiXCR, TCRdb re-called the 5' RACE reads, giving one row per CDR3 protein. The sample records around 800,000 distinct CDR3 sequences, roughly 25% being singletons. These data also formed part of another study, on T cells of mothers and their children.

The sequenced sample was blood. The receptors stem from a boy aged 5 to 17 in good health.

The rearrangement joins TRBV5-1 to TRBJ2-1; possible D gene TRBD1, 5 bases. The CDR3 runs 15 residues. Germline-derived CDR1 and CDR2 are SGHRS and YFSETQ. V was pared by 4 bases and J by 2 bases, with 13 bases between. CDR3 in DNA: TGCGCCAGCAGCCTTATCGACAGAGCCTACAATGAGCAGTTCTTC. Protein sequence: CASSLIDRAYNEQFF. Full variable domain (missing parts from reference TRBV5-1 and TRBJ2-1): KAGVTQTPRYLIKTRGQQVTLSCSPISGHRSVSWYQQTPGQGLQFLFEYFSETQRNKGNFPGRFSGRQFSNSRSEMNVSTLELGDSALYLCASSLIDRAYNEQFFGPGTRLTVL.

This clonotype was detected ten times or more. V usage is TRBV9 and J usage is TRBJ2-3; 12 bases are shared with TRBD2. Germline CDR1 is SGDLS and CDR2 is YYNGEE. This CDR3 has 16 residues. The V segment lost 6 bases and the J segment 3 bases; nucleotides outside the gene matches: 8. The CDR3 coding sequence is TGTGCCAGCACCCCCCTAGCGGGGGGGCCTACAGATACGCAGTATTTT. It is translated as CASTPLAGGPTDTQYF.

This clonotype has just one count. The chain is built from TRBV11-2 and TRBJ2-1, with 9 nucleotides matching TRBD1. The CDR3 sequence is 14 residues long. J lost 10 bases, V lost 10 bases, and 14 bases had no gene match. CDR1 and CDR2 from the germline V gene are SGHAT and FQNNGV. CDR3 loop: CATEGQGSPSEQFF. For the CDR3, the DNA is TGTGCCACCGAGGGACAGGGTTCTCCAAGCGAGCAGTTCTTC.

This clonotype was seen many times. V and J are TRBV5-1 and TRBJ2-5, with TRBD2 identical over 13 bases. J lost 4 bases, V lost 4 bases, and 10 bases had no gene match. Germline-derived CDR1 and CDR2 are SGHRS and YFSETQ. The CDR3 is 17 residues long. CDR3 coding DNA: TGCGCCAGCAGCCTTACTAGCGGGGGGGCCGTCCGAGAGACCCAGTACTTC. Translated, it gives CASSLTSGGAVRETQYF.

The genes are TRBV29-1 and TRBJ2-2; 9 bases are shared with TRBD2. After removal of 2 bases from V and 1 base from J, the junction contained 8 bases not matched to a gene. The CDR3 is 17 amino acids. The germline CDR1 and CDR2 sequences are SQVTM and ANQGSEA. CDR3 in amino acids: CSVEKNAGGVNTGELFF. Here the CDR3 DNA reads TGCAGCGTTGAAAAAAATGCGGGGGGGGTGAACACCGGGGAGCTGTTTTTT.

This clonotype has only a few counts. This chain connects TRBV15 to TRBJ1-4; tentative D call: TRBD1 (6 bases). V lost 5 bases, J lost 4 bases, and 17 bases lay in between. The length of the CDR3 is 16 residues. Germline CDR1 and CDR2: LNHNV and YYDKDF (reference sequence). The DNA for the CDR3 is TGTGCCACCAGCTCAGAGACAGGAGCCTATAATGAAAAACTGTTTTTT. This translates into CATSSETGAYNEKLFF.

V and J are TRBV19 and TRBJ1-4, with D unclear. V gave up 6 bases and J gave up 4 bases, with 9 bases separating them. The germline V gene has CDR1 LNHDA and CDR2 SQIVND (reference sequence). The CDR3 consists of 13 residues. CDR3 region: CASSPQDNEKLFF. CDR3 DNA sequence: TGTGCCAGTAGCCCCCAGGATAATGAAAAACTGTTTTTT.

The chain employs TRBV12-3 or TRBV12-4 and TRBJ2-5; the D is unclear. Deletions cut 3 bases from V and 3 bases from J, with 8 bases between. There are 13 residues in the CDR3. The CDR3 DNA follows: TGTGCCAGCAGTTTTAAGGGTAAAGAGACCCAGTACTTC. This sequence encodes CASSFKGKETQYF.

CDR3 loop: CASSLGPQRGEKLFF. CDR3 DNA: TGTGCCAGCAGCTTAGGTCCCCAAAGAGGTGAAAAACTGTTTTTT. The gene calls are TRBV7-8 and TRBJ1-4; D unresolved. The CDR3 has 15 amino acids. The germline V and J ends were trimmed by 1 base and 7 bases, with 13 bases remaining between them. The V gene's germline CDR1 is SGHVS and CDR2 FQNEAQ.

The gene calls are TRBV11-2 and TRBJ1-2, with no clear D. The V end was cut by 0 bases, the J end by 0 bases, with 8 bases between. Looked up from germline, CDR1 is SGHAT and CDR2 is FQNNGV. The CDR3 is 15 amino acids. CDR3 nucleotide sequence: TGTGCCAGCAGCTTAGAACGGGGTTCTAACTATGGCTACACCTTC. This translates into CASSLERGSNYGYTF.

The chain is built from TRBV6-5 and TRBJ2-2; D is uncertain. V lost 6 bases, J lost 6 bases, and 11 bases lay in between. The V gene's germline CDR1 is MNHEY and CDR2 SVGAGI. The CDR3 has 13 residues. This CDR3 reads CASSYGRPGELFF. CDR3 DNA sequence: TGTGCCAGCAGCTACGGGCGCCCCGGGGAGCTGTTTTTT.

This clonotype was counted between two and nine times. The chain employs TRBV3-1 and TRBJ2-5, with D hard to call. The assigned J gene may be wrong: the sequence end matches TRBJ2-7 better. Germline V gene lookup returns CDR1 LGHDT and CDR2 YNNKEL (reference sequence). The length of the CDR3 is 14 residues. CDR3 sequence (DNA): TGTGCCAGCACCCGGACGGTTAGCTCCTACGAGCAGTACTTC. Protein: CASTRTVSSYEQYF.

The chain couples TRBV20-1 to TRBJ2-5; D is unresolved. The CDR3 contains 11 residues. CDR1 DFQATT and CDR2 SNEGSKA come from the germline V gene (reference sequence). V dropped 0 bases and J dropped 5 bases, with 4 bases sitting between them. CDR3 residues: CSARDWETQYF. DNA for the CDR3: TGCAGTGCTAGAGATTGGGAGACCCAGTACTTC.

The rearrangement links TRBV7-8 to TRBJ1-5; no reliable D call. The CDR3 totals 18 residues. V was shortened by 3 bases and J by 1 base, with 19 bases between the two germline ends. Per the germline V gene, CDR1 is SGHVS and CDR2 is FQNEAQ. The CDR3 DNA is TGTGCCAGCAGCTTTCAAGGGAGAGAAATGGGGAGCAATCAGCCCCAGCATTTT. This sequence encodes CASSFQGREMGSNQPQHF.

About this clonotype itself: At one boundary the junction diverges from the germline segment, which might be a read error. The genes are TRBV12-3 or TRBV12-4 and TRBJ2-3, with 7 nucleotides matching TRBD2. The CDR3 consists of 16 residues. CDR3 in DNA: TGTGCCAGCAGTCCCCGGTTGCGGGGGACCACAGGTACGCAGTATTTT. Encoded protein: CASSPRLRGTTGTQYF.

This rearrangement joins TRBV6-1 to TRBJ1-1; maybe TRBD1 (6 bases). This CDR3 contains 15 residues. Germline CDR1 is MNHNS and CDR2 is SASEGT. The V gene lost 10 bases and the J gene lost 0 bases, with 18 bases spanning the gap. The CDR3 sequence is CATTDQGTMNTEAFF. The DNA of the CDR3 is TGTGCCACTACAGACCAGGGGACAATGAACACTGAAGCTTTCTTT.

The chain uses TRBV10-2 and TRBJ2-1, with D tentatively TRBD2 (5 bases). Looked up from germline, CDR1 is WSHSY and CDR2 is SAAADI. V lost 0 bases and J 0 bases, leaving 9 bases between the germline ends. The CDR3 has 16 amino acids. CDR3 sequence reads: CASSESRGNSYNEQFF. CDR3 bases: TGCGCCAGCAGTGAGTCAAGAGGGAACTCCTACAATGAGCAGTTCTTC.

The chain links TRBV28 to TRBJ2-4; TRBD1 agrees at 7 bases. V gave up 3 bases and J gave up 3 bases; unmatched junction bases: 8. This CDR3 has 16 amino acids. Germline V gene data show CDR1 as MDHEN and CDR2 as SYDVKM. CDR3 bases: TGTGCCAGCAGTTTCGGCTGGCAGGGGGACAAAAACATTCAGTACTTC. It encodes CASSFGWQGDKNIQYF.